Below, one T cell receptor beta chain is given with its context. This clone appeared a single time. Its antigen is still unknown. One base away there is no much larger clone; base qualities are not given. The source of the sample is a study of graft-versus-host responses after intestinal transplantation (TCRdb year 2021). Regarding the complete study: The transplants that recipients received were multivisceral, liver-intestinal, or isolated intestinal. Every recipient was given anti-thymocyte globulin induction, followed by about three years of maintenance tacrolimus and steroids. After intestinal transplantation, graft-versus-host and host-versus-graft alloreactive T cell clones were followed in the graft, circulation and bone marrow using bulk TCR-beta CDR3 sequencing. To identify alloreactive clones, pre-transplant mixed lymphocyte reaction products were sequenced and then compared with unstimulated pre-transplant donor and recipient T cells. The cohort enrolled roughly 25 intestinal transplant recipients including one retransplant, and a few patients lacking pretransplant specimens were excluded. Donor T cell macrochimerism was defined as a peak of at least 4% donor T cells among recipient peripheral blood mononuclear cells. Rather than going through the commercial service, samples from three later patients were sequenced in-house on an Illumina MiSeq and processed with MiXCR.

What the time point label conveys for this sample: cells obtained before transplantation from donor or recipient. CD3+CD4+ and CD3+CD8+ populations were FACS-sorted from unstimulated pre-transplant donor and recipient cells taken from spleen or lymph nodes. Broad study findings and their caveats: In patients with donor T cell macrochimerism, the allografts had high GvH to HvG T cell clonal ratios. Early after transplant, peak levels of circulating GvH clones were found to be associated with declines in HvG clones. The relatively low number and heterogeneity of intestinal transplant patients limited the conclusions. GvH clones turned up in recipient bone marrow, with some appearing earlier in ileal mucosa or blood, a pattern consistent with an intestinal mucosal origin.

The CDR3, from cysteine to phenylalanine, totals 15 residues. Only the CDR3 DNA is retained, 45 bases long and in frame from the first base. Relative to germline, V is missing 3 bases and J is missing 4 bases, with 3 bases of the junction outside any gene match. Via the germline V gene, CDR1 is MDHEN and CDR2 SYDVKM. The library was prepared using the immunoSEQ multiplex PCR assay. For most patients, genomic DNA was isolated using the Qiagen DNeasy Blood and Tissue Kit and was shipped frozen to Adaptive Biotechnologies for TCR sequencing. Adaptive Biotechnologies carried out high-throughput TCR-beta CDR3 sequencing of genomic DNA for most patients. The authors' pipeline ran thus. TCR sequencing data were retrieved from Adaptive's ImmunoSEQ software for some 17 patients, whereas three other patients were processed with MiXCR and VDJtools. To correct CD4 versus CD8 sorting errors, any sequence found in both subsets at a frequency ratio below 5:1 was removed. Because the origin of CDR3 nucleotide sequences shared between donor and recipient could not be assigned, those sequences were removed. At least 2-fold expansion over unstimulated cells and a minimum CFSE-low frequency of 0.002% (template counts) or 0.001% (read counts) were required for clones to be classified as alloreactive. Mappable clones were those detected in sequenced pre-transplant spleen, lymph node, or MLR CFSE-low populations of the donor or recipient. Cumulative frequency of alloreactive clones was calculated as a percentage of all sequences weighted by copy number. This is the immuneACCESS table as TCRdb keeps it, with only in-frame sequences that have V and J called. A part of the clones is gone; compared with another copy, unresolved V genes explain less than half, and the rest is unexplained. That table gives V, J and clone size, and the DNA gave D and trimming. Within this sample are 60,000 to 75,000 clones, with roughly 90% of them counted one time only. The leading ten clones occupy 2% to 3% of the sample.

Here the chain combines TRBV28 and TRBJ2-5; TRBD2 matches 12 bases in the middle. The TCR comes from a human donor who received an intestinal transplant. This specimen consisted of unstimulated CD8+ T cells sorted from spleen or lymph node cells, obtained before intestinal transplant. The encoded CDR3 is CASSLSSGRGETQYF. The DNA reads TGTGCCAGCAGTTTGTCTAGCGGGAGGGGAGAGACCCAGTACTTC.